This T cell receptor (beta chain) was sequenced for a study of T cell repertoires in aging, cancer and after chemotherapy. Overall study context: The full dataset contained about 10 million TCR reads. Study-wide findings and caveats: Compared with age-matched healthy donors, untreated hematological or solid cancer patients showed higher blood TCR clonality.

Rearranged V-D-J TRB sequences were amplified with a mixed TRB-A/B primer pool. TCRdb reprocessed the multiplex PCR reads via MiXCR and lists one record per CDR3 protein. The table lists thousands of distinct CDR3 sequences, around 38% of them singletons. Germline V gene lookup returns CDR1 LGHNA and CDR2 YSLEER. The CDR3 covers 14 residues. Trimming shortened V by 1 base and J by 3 bases, and 7 bases separated the two germline ends. Of note for this clonotype: Its target is unknown.

TCR beta rearrangements were amplified from peripheral blood genomic DNA. This TCR was sampled from a human donor with a solid tumor. This chain connects TRBV4-3 to TRBJ1-5; unclear D gene. Specimen: blood. This CDR3 reads CASSQALLNQPQHF. CDR3 nucleotide sequence: TGCGCCAGCAGCCAAGCGCTACTCAATCAGCCCCAGCATTTT.